This T cell receptor (beta chain) is drawn from a study of T cell responses to AZD1222 COVID-19 vaccine. Germline-derived CDR1 and CDR2 are SEHNR and FQNEAQ (reference sequence). V lost 5 bases and J 4 bases, leaving 11 bases between the germline ends. The CDR3 extends over 13 amino acids. Measured with immunoSEQ multiplex PCR; TCRdb has only the in-frame clones, and not every one. The data show 140,000 to 150,000 clones, around nine tenths seen once. The chain carries TRBV7-9 and TRBJ1-2; D may be TRBD1 (6 bases). Sequences were derived from peripheral blood, sampled on day 0 of MenACWY control vaccination. This TCR was sampled from an adult in good health. The CDR3: CASSKDRTYGYTF. DNA for the CDR3: TGTGCCAGCAGCAAAGACAGGACCTATGGCTACACCTTC.